This T cell receptor (beta chain) stems from a study of shared T cell receptors in the human thymus. The CDR3 runs to 14 residues. The table came from immunoSEQ multiplex PCR; TCRdb's copy has only in-frame clones and leaves some out. Of about 660,000 clones listed, 70% to 90% were seen once; the top ten hold 0.0095% to 0.013%. Another study also made use of these data, one on human thymus T cells. Per that study: Corrective heart surgery yielded resections, and these provided the thymus tissue.

What was sequenced was thymocytes. This sequence originates from a boy younger than two with a congenital heart defect. The V gene is TRBV21-1, the J gene TRBJ2-7; no check of the table's D call, TRBD2, against the DNA was made. TRBV21-1 is termed a pseudogene. For the CDR3, the DNA is TGTGCCAGCAGCAAAGGACGCGGGAGGGGCGAGCAGTACTTC. This sequence encodes CASSKGRGRGEQYF.